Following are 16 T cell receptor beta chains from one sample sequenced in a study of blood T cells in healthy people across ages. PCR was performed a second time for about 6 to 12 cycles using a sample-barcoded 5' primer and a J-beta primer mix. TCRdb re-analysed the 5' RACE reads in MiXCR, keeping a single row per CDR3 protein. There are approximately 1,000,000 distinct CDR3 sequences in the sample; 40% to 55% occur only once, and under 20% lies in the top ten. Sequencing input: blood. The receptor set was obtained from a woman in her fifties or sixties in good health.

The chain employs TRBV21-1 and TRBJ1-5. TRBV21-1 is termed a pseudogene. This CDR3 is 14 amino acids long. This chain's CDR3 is CASSKEPSNQPQHF. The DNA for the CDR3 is TGTGCCAGCAGCAAAGAGCCTAGCAATCAGCCCCAGCATTTT.

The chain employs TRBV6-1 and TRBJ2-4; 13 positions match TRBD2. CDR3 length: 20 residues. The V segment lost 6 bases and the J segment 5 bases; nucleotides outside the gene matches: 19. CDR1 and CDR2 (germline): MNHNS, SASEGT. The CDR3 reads CASRPMAGLAGVGHENIQYF. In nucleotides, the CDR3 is TGTGCCAGCAGGCCCATGGCCGGACTAGCGGGAGTAGGCCACGAAAACATTCAGTACTTC.

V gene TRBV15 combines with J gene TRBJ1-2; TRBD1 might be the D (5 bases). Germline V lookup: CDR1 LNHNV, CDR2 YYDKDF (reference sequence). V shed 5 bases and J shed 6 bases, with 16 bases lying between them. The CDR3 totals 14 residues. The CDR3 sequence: CATSPDMGGNGYTF. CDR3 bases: TGTGCCACCAGCCCGGACATGGGGGGGAATGGCTACACCTTC.

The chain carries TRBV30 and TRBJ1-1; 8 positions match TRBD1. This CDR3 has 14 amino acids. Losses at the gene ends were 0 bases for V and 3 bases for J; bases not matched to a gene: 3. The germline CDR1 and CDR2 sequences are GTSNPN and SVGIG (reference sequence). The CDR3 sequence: CAWSVTQGDTEAFF. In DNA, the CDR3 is TGTGCCTGGAGTGTCACACAGGGGGACACTGAAGCTTTCTTT.

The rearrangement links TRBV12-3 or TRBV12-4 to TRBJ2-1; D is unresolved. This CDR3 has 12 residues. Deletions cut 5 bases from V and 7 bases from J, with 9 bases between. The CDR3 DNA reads TGTGCCAGCAGTCGAGGAGCGAATGAGCAGTTCTTC. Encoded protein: CASSRGANEQFF.

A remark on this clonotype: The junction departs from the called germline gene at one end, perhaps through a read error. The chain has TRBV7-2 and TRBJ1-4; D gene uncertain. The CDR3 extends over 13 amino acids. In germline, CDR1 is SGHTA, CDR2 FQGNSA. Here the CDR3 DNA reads TGTGCCGGCAGCTTATGGGGAGCAGAAAAACTGTTTTTT. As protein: CAGSLWGAEKLFF.

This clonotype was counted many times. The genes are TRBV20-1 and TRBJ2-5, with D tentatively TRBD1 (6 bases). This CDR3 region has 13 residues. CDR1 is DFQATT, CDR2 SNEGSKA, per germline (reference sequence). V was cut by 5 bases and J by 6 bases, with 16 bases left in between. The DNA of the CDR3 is TGCAGTGCTCCCCAGCAGGGGCGGAAGACCCAGTACTTC. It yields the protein CSAPQQGRKTQYF.

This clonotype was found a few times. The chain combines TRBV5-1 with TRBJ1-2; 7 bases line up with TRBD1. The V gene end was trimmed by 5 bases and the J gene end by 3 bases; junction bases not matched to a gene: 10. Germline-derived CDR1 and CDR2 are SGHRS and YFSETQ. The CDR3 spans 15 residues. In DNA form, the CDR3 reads TGCGCCAGCAGGCCGTTCCAGGGGGAGGACTATGGCTACACCTTC. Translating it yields CASRPFQGEDYGYTF.

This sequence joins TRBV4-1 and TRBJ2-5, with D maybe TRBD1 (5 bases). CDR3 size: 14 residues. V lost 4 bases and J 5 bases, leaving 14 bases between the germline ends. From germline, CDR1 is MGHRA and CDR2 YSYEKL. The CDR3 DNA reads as TGCGCCAGCAGCCCCGGGTCAGGGCTGGAGACCCAGTACTTC. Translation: CASSPGSGLETQYF.

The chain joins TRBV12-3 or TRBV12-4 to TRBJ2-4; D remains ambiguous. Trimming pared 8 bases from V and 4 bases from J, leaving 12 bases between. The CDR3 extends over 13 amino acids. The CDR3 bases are TGTGCCAGCTCGACGCCAGGAAAAAACATTCAGTACTTC. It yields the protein CASSTPGKNIQYF.

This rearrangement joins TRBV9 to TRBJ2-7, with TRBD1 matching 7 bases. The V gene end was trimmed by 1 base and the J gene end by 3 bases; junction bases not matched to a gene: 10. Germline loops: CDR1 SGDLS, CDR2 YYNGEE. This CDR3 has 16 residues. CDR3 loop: CASSVSSGQQVYEQYF. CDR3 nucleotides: TGTGCCAGCAGCGTATCCTCGGGACAGCAAGTCTACGAGCAGTACTTC.

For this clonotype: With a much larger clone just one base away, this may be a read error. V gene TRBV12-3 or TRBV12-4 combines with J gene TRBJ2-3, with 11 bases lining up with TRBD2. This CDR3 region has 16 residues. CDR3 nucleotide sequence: TGTACCAGCACTTCTAGCGGGAGGCAACGCACAGATACGCAGTATTTT. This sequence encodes CTSTSSGRQRTDTQYF.

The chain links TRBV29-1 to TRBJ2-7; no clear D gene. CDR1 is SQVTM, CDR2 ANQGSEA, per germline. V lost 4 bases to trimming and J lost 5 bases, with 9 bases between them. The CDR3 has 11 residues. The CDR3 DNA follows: TGCAGCGTTGGTGTTAAACACGAGCAGTACTTC. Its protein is CSVGVKHEQYF.

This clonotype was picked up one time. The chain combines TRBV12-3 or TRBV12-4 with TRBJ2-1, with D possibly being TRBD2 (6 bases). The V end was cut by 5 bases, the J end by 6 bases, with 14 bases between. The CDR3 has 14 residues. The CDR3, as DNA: TGTGCCAGCAGTGTCGCGGGGATGGGCAATGAGCAGTTCTTC. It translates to CASSVAGMGNEQFF.

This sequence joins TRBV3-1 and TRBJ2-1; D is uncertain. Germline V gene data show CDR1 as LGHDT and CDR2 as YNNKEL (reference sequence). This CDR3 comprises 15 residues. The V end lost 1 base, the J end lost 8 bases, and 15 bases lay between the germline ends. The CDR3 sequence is CASSQARPITDEQFF. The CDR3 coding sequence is TGTGCCAGCAGCCAAGCGCGGCCAATTACGGATGAGCAGTTCTTC.

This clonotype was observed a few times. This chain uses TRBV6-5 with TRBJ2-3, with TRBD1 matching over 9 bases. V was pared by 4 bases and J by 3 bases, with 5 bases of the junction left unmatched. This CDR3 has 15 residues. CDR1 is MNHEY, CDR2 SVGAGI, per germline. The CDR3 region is CASSSYRGLTDTQYF. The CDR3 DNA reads TGTGCCAGCAGTTCATACAGGGGGCTGACAGATACGCAGTATTTT.